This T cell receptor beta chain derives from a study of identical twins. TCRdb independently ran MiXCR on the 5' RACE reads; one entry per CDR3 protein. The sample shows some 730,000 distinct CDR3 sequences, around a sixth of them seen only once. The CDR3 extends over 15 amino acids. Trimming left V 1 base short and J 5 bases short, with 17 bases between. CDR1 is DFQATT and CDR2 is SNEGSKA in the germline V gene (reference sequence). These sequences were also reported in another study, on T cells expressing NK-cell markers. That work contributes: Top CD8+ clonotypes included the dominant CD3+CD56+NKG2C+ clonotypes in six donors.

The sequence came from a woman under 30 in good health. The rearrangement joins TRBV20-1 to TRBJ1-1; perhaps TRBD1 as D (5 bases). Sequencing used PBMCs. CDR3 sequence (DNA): TGCAGTGCTAGAGCAAATAGCGGGGGTAAGACTGAAGCTTTCTTT. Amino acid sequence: CSARANSGGKTEAFF.